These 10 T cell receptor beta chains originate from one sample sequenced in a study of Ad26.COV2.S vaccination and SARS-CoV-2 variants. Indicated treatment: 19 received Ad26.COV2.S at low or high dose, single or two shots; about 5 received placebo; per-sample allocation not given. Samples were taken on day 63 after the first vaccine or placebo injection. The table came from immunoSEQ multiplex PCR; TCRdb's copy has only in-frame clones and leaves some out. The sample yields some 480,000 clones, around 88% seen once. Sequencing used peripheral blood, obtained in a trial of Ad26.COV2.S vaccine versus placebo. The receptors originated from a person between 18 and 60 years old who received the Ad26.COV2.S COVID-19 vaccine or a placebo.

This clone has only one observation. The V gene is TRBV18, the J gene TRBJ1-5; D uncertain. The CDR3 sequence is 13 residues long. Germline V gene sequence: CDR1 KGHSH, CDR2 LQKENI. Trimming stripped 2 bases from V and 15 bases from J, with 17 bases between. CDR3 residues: CASSPGLYSLPHF. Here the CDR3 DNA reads TGTGCCAGCTCACCAGGCCTCTACTCCCTCCCGCATTTT.

CDR3: CASSRGGQGAYEQFF. CDR3 bases: TGTGCCAGCAGCAGAGGGGGACAGGGGGCCTATGAGCAGTTCTTC. This chain links TRBV6-2 or TRBV6-3 with TRBJ2-1; 12 positions match TRBD1. The CDR3 totals 15 residues. V shed 6 bases and J 8 bases; nucleotides not matched to a gene: 8. Germline CDR1 is MNHEY and CDR2 is SVGEGT.

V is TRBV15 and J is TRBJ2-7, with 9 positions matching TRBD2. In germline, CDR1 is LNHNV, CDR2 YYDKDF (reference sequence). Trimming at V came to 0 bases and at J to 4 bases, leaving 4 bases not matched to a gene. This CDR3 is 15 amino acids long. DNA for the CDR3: TGTGCCACCAGCAGAGATCAGGGACTAGCATACGAGCAGTACTTC. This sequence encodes CATSRDQGLAYEQYF. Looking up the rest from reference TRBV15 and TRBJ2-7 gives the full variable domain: DAMVIQNPRYQVTQFGKPVTLSCSQTLNHNVMYWYQQKSSQAPKLLFHYYDKDFNNEADTPDNFQSRRPNTSFCFLDIRSPGLGDTAMYLCATSRDQGLAYEQYFGPGTRLTVT.

CDR3 DNA: TGTGCCAGCAGAGACACGGGACTAGCGGGTGATACGCAGTATTTT. Protein sequence: CASRDTGLAGDTQYF. The rearrangement uses TRBV2 and TRBJ2-3; 12 bases are a match to TRBD2. The CDR3 sequence is 15 residues long. Germline V gene data show CDR1 as SNHLY and CDR2 as FYNNEI. Germline trimming cut 6 bases from V and 6 bases from J; bases unmatched to any gene: 7. The entire variable domain, with the rest obtained from reference TRBV2 and TRBJ2-3, is as follows: EPEVTQTPSHQVTQMGQEVILRCVPISNHLYFYWYRQILGQKVEFLVSFYNNEISEKSEIFDDQFSVERPDGSNFTLKIRSTKLEDSAMYFCASRDTGLAGDTQYFGPGTRLTVL.

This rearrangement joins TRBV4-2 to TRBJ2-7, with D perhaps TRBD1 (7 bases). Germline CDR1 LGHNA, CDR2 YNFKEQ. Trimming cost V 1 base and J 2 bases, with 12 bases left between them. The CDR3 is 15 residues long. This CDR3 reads CASSQVRGRTYEQYF. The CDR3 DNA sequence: TGTGCCAGCAGCCAAGTCAGGGGGAGGACCTACGAGCAGTACTTC.

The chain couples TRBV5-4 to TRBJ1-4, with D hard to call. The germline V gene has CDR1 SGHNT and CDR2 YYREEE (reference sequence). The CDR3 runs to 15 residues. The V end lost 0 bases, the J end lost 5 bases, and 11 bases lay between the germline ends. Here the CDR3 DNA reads TGTGCCAGCAGCTTGGGGGGTTCAGCGAATGAAAAACTGTTTTTT. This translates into CASSLGGSANEKLFF.

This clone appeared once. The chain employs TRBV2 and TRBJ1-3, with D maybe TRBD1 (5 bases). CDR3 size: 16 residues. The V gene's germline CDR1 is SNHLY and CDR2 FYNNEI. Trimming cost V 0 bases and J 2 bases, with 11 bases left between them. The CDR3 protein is CASSEAGRGAGNTIYF. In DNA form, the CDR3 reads TGTGCCAGCAGTGAAGCGGGGAGGGGAGCTGGAAACACCATATATTTT.

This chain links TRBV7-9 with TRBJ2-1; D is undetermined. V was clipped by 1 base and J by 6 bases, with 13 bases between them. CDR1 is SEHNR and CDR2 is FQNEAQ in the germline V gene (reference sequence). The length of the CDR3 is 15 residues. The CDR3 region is CASSLDGYSGNEQFF. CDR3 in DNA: TGTGCCAGCAGCTTAGATGGGTATTCGGGCAATGAGCAGTTCTTC.

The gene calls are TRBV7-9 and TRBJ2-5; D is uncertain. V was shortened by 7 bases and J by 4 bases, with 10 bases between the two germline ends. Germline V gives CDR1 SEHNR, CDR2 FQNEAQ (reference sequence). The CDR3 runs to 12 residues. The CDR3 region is CASIGTGETQYF. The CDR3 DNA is TGTGCCAGCATCGGTACTGGAGAGACCCAGTACTTC.

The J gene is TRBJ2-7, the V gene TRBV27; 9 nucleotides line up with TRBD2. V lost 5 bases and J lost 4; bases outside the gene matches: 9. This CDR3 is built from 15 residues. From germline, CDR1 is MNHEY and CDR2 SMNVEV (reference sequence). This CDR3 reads CASSPRGAGGYEQYF. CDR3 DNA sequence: TGTGCCAGCAGTCCTAGGGGAGCGGGAGGTTACGAGCAGTACTTC.